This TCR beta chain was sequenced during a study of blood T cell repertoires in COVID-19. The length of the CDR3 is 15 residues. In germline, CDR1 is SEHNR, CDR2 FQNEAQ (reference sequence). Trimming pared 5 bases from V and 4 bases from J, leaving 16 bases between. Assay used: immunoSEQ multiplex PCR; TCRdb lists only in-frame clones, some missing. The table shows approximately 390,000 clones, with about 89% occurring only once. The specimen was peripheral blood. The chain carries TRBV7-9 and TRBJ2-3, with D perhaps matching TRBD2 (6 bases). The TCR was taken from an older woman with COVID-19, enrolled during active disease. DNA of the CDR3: TGTGCCAGCAGCGCCCGGTTGGAGGGCTCAGATACGCAGTATTTT. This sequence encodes CASSARLEGSDTQYF.